The T cell receptor beta chain under discussion was sequenced for a study of blood T cells in healthy people across ages (dated by TCRdb to between 2014 and 2017). Describing the broader study: Template switching captured roughly one uniquely barcoded TCR beta cDNA molecule per two T cells in model experiments. The study measured age-related changes in TCR beta repertoire diversity using deep sequencing normalized with unique cDNA molecular identifiers. The donors were split into four age groups: young (average roughly 15 years), middle-aged (more than 35), aged (approximately 60) and long-lived (under 85). To avoid experimental bias, donors of different ages were distributed randomly across sequencing lanes. Two additional independent replicas of 1 million unique cDNA reads from the same blood draw were analyzed for two donors (one aged 18 to 30 and one aged 80 or older).

Summary of the overall study and its limitations: Compared with the aged group, more naive CD4+ T cells, fewer expanded clones and increased TCR diversity were shown by the long-lived group, suggesting age selection. Total diversity estimates from one million sequenced T cells were considered lower bounds and underestimates. There was a strong correlation between observed TCR beta diversity and the percentage of naive T cells measured by flow cytometry. As age increased, observed TCR beta diversity per million T cells dropped in a roughly linear way, and a significant reduction was already evident by age 40. The CMV infection status of donors was not known, potentially confounding age-related changes in expanded clonotypes. Since profiling was done on bulk unsorted PBMCs, naive and antigen-experienced compartments could not be conclusively compared.

This clonotype was counted only a few times. No cognate antigen has been identified for it. No base-level quality is on record; no much larger clone is a single base apart. The receptor library was made with 5' RACE. Instrument on record: Illumina HiSeq 2500. A second PCR of about 6 to 11 cycles was run with a J-beta primer mix and a sample-barcoded 5' primer. A template-switch 5' adaptor carrying 12 random nucleotides introduced a unique molecular identifier onto each TCR beta cDNA molecule. At least 2.5 million CDR3-containing paired-end reads were obtained from each sample. All of the RNA was converted into first-strand cDNA using the Mint cDNA synthesis kit, with a TRBC-specific oligonucleotide serving as the primer. After uracil-DNA glycosylase treatment, a first 18-cycle PCR used universal primers M1SS and BC2_uni_R on all cDNA. Per the source publication's procedure: For normalization, 1 million high-quality reads, each with a distinct molecular identifier, were randomly selected from each sample. Reads with shared molecular identifiers were discarded instead of being binned into consensus sequences. MiTCR, with a Q25 quality threshold and the strictest error-elimination algorithm, was used for CDR3 identification, clonotype clustering and error correction. Lower-bound total TCR beta diversity was estimated with a nonparametric unseen species model using Euler transformation. TCRdb cleaned the public reads at Q25 with fastp, built clones with MiXCR and kept in-frame beta chains. Rows with a matching CDR3 protein are joined into one entry that keeps the most common DNA and genes. For this entry, the V and J calls and clone size follow TCRdb and not the study's own pipeline. Here the sample has about 1.8 million distinct CDR3 sequences; 49% occur a single time. The ten biggest clones cover roughly 2.1% of the sample.

Systemically healthy Caucasian individuals from Russia, 35 to 40 in total and aged about 6 to 95 years, were included as donors. Each donor gave 8 to 10 milliliters of peripheral blood, collected into EDTA-treated Vacutainer tubes. Ficoll-Paque density-gradient centrifugation was used to isolate PBMCs, with at least 7 million per sample. Trizol reagent was used to extract total RNA from PBMCs, with at least 5 micrograms per sample. For every donor, flow cytometry on a PBMC aliquot measured the percentage of naive CD45RAhigh/CD27high T cells. Taken from the germline V gene (reference sequence), the CDR1 and CDR2 loops are DFQATT and SNEGSKA. From the cysteine through the phenylalanine, the CDR3 covers 14 amino acids. The read is trimmed to its CDR3 DNA, 42 bases read in frame from base 1. V gives up 0 bases and J gives up 7 bases, and the segment between their germline ends measures 16 bases.

This receptor was obtained from a woman between 35 and 50 years old in good health. Sequenced: blood. The V and J genes are TRBV20-1 and TRBJ2-7, with the D call tentatively TRBD1 or TRBD2, each fitting 5 bases. The CDR3 protein: CSARDSGQLWEQYF. The sequence in DNA is TGCAGTGCTAGAGATTCGGGGCAGCTTTGGGAGCAGTACTTC.